These T cell receptor beta chains were read from a single sample in a study of OX40 agonist ivuxolimab in advanced cancers. Sequencing used immunoSEQ multiplex PCR; TCRdb keeps in-frame clones, though not all of them. The sample has fewer than 70,000 clones; 75% to 85% are singletons. The sample consisted of CD4+ or CD8+ T cells sorted from blood, taken in a trial of the OX40 agonist ivuxolimab. The receptors shown here come from an adult with an advanced solid tumor such as melanoma, head and neck, liver or kidney cancer. CDR3s include the opening cysteine and the closing phenylalanine or tryptophan. The order of the fields is CDR3 protein, CDR3 DNA, V gene, D gene, clone size, J gene. A D gene is named only where the DNA matches it firmly. The size field is filled for only some rows; it gives once, few, many or a size class.

CDR3aa: CASSLGRGGDSYEQYF
CDR3nt: TGTGCCAGCAGCTTAGGTAGGGGGGGAGACTCCTACGAGCAGTACTTC
v_gene: TRBV7-9
d_gene: .
abundance: .
j_gene: TRBJ2-7

CDR3aa: CASTLDTLSTEAFF
CDR3nt: TGTGCCAGCACCCTAGACACCCTGAGCACTGAAGCTTTCTTT
v_gene: TRBV28
d_gene: .
abundance: few
j_gene: TRBJ1-1

CDR3aa: CAIFQGGLHYGYTF
CDR3nt: TGTGCCATCTTCCAAGGGGGATTGCACTATGGCTACACCTTC
v_gene: TRBV6-4
d_gene: .
abundance: once
j_gene: TRBJ1-2

CDR3aa: CASRRTSGRRETQYF
CDR3nt: TGTGCCAGCAGAAGGACTAGCGGGAGACGAGAGACCCAGTACTTC
v_gene: TRBV27
d_gene: TRBD2
abundance: few
j_gene: TRBJ2-5

CDR3aa: CASSPAGTGELFF
CDR3nt: TGTGCCAGCAGTCCAGCTGGGACCGGGGAGCTGTTTTTT
v_gene: TRBV28
d_gene: .
abundance: .
j_gene: TRBJ2-2

CDR3aa: CASSLNWNNYGYTF
CDR3nt: TGTGCCAGCAGTTTAAACTGGAATAACTATGGCTACACCTTC
v_gene: TRBV27
d_gene: .
abundance: .
j_gene: TRBJ1-2

CDR3aa: CSVEKGRDYGYTF
CDR3nt: TGCAGCGTTGAAAAGGGCAGAGACTATGGCTACACCTTC
v_gene: TRBV29-1
d_gene: .
abundance: .
j_gene: TRBJ1-2

CDR3aa: CASSYDRAGELFF
CDR3nt: TGTGCCAGCAGTTACGACAGGGCCGGGGAGCTGTTTTTT
v_gene: TRBV6-5
d_gene: TRBD1
abundance: .
j_gene: TRBJ2-2

CDR3aa: CASSHSLRGLYQETQYF
CDR3nt: TGTGCCAGCAGCCATAGCCTCAGGGGCTTGTACCAAGAGACCCAGTACTTC
v_gene: TRBV7-2
d_gene: .
abundance: .
j_gene: TRBJ2-5

CDR3aa: CASSLKSGGEQFF
CDR3nt: TGCGCCAGCAGCTTGAAGTCGGGAGGTGAGCAGTTCTTC
v_gene: TRBV5-1
d_gene: TRBD2
abundance: once
j_gene: TRBJ2-1

CDR3aa: CASSSSGTYEQYF
CDR3nt: TGTGCCAGCAGCTCCTCGGGGACCTACGAGCAGTACTTC
v_gene: TRBV7-1
d_gene: .
abundance: .
j_gene: TRBJ2-7

CDR3aa: CASSRTGNGYTF
CDR3nt: TGTGCCAGCAGCAGGACAGGGAATGGCTACACCTTC
v_gene: TRBV5-4
d_gene: TRBD1
abundance: .
j_gene: TRBJ1-2

CDR3aa: CASILGLNTEAFF
CDR3nt: TGTGCCAGCATCCTTGGTCTGAACACTGAAGCTTTCTTT
v_gene: TRBV27
d_gene: .
abundance: .
j_gene: TRBJ1-1

CDR3aa: CASSTFRDRVEGRDNQPQHF
CDR3nt: TGTGCCAGCTCAACCTTCCGGGACAGGGTTGAAGGGAGGGACAATCAGCCCCAGCATTTT
v_gene: TRBV28
d_gene: TRBD1
abundance: .
j_gene: TRBJ1-5

CDR3aa: CASSPTGRGEKGNEKLFF
CDR3nt: TGTGCCAGCAGTCCCACGGGACGGGGAGAGAAGGGTAATGAAAAACTGTTTTTT
v_gene: TRBV28
d_gene: .
abundance: .
j_gene: TRBJ1-4

CDR3aa: CASSLGWGQGSYEQYF
CDR3nt: TGTGCCAGCAGTTTAGGGTGGGGACAGGGATCATACGAGCAGTACTTC
v_gene: TRBV28
d_gene: TRBD1
abundance: .
j_gene: TRBJ2-7

CDR3aa: CASSSGTVPRRAKNIQYF
CDR3nt: TGCGCCAGCAGTTCCGGGACAGTCCCTAGGAGGGCCAAAAACATTCAGTACTTC
v_gene: TRBV5-1
d_gene: TRBD1
abundance: .
j_gene: TRBJ2-4

CDR3aa: CASSQSPGAGSYEQYF
CDR3nt: TGCGCCAGCAGCCAATCCCCCGGTGCGGGTTCCTACGAGCAGTACTTC
v_gene: TRBV4-3
d_gene: .
abundance: .
j_gene: TRBJ2-7

CDR3aa: CASSLQPLPNRETDTF
CDR3nt: TGTGCCAGCAGCTTACAACCCCTCCCCAACAGGGAGACGGACACCTTC
v_gene: TRBV7-2
d_gene: .
abundance: once
j_gene: TRBJ1-2

CDR3aa: CASSGTGGLRGANVLTF
CDR3nt: TGTGCCAGCTCAGGGACAGGGGGCTTGAGAGGGGCCAACGTCCTGACTTTC
v_gene: TRBV18
d_gene: TRBD1
abundance: .
j_gene: TRBJ2-6

CDR3aa: CASSHTPTFGTVSNEQFF
CDR3nt: TGTGCCAGCAGTCATACCCCTACTTTCGGGACAGTTTCCAATGAGCAGTTCTTC
v_gene: TRBV28
d_gene: TRBD1
abundance: .
j_gene: TRBJ2-1

CDR3aa: CASSNGGPSYEQYF
CDR3nt: TGTGCCAGCAGCAATGGGGGACCCTCCTACGAGCAGTACTTC
v_gene: TRBV21-1
d_gene: .
abundance: once
j_gene: TRBJ2-7

CDR3aa: CASSLFGTGAEAFF
CDR3nt: TGTGCCAGCAGTTTATTTGGGACAGGCGCTGAAGCTTTCTTT
v_gene: TRBV28
d_gene: TRBD1
abundance: .
j_gene: TRBJ1-1

CDR3aa: CASSVDPGLAREQYF
CDR3nt: TGTGCCAGCAGCGTAGATCCGGGACTAGCACGCGAGCAGTACTTC
v_gene: TRBV9
d_gene: TRBD2
abundance: few
j_gene: TRBJ2-7

CDR3aa: CASSLAQETQYF
CDR3nt: TGTGCCAGCAGCTTAGCCCAAGAGACCCAGTACTTC
v_gene: TRBV7-2
d_gene: .
abundance: once
j_gene: TRBJ2-5

CDR3aa: CASSPRVRASLSGANVLTF
CDR3nt: TGTGCCAGCTCACCGAGAGTCAGGGCTTCTTTGTCTGGGGCCAACGTCCTGACTTTC
v_gene: TRBV18
d_gene: .
abundance: .
j_gene: TRBJ2-6

CDR3aa: CASSSASGLATYGQYF
CDR3nt: TGTGCCAGCAGCTCAGCATCGGGACTAGCGACCTACGGGCAGTACTTC
v_gene: TRBV6-6
d_gene: TRBD2
abundance: few
j_gene: TRBJ2-7

CDR3aa: CASSETSDRTEAFF
CDR3nt: TGTGCCAGCAGCGAGACCTCCGATCGCACTGAAGCTTTCTTT
v_gene: TRBV7-2
d_gene: .
abundance: .
j_gene: TRBJ1-1

CDR3aa: CAWSVWDRSREQYF
CDR3nt: TGTGCCTGGAGTGTATGGGACAGGTCCCGCGAGCAGTACTTC
v_gene: TRBV30
d_gene: TRBD1
abundance: .
j_gene: TRBJ2-7

CDR3aa: CASSAGLGSTEAFF
CDR3nt: TGTGCCAGTTCAGCGGGTCTAGGGAGCACTGAAGCTTTCTTT
v_gene: TRBV19
d_gene: .
abundance: .
j_gene: TRBJ1-1

CDR3aa: CASRLQGREQFF
CDR3nt: TGCGCCAGCAGACTCCAGGGGAGGGAGCAGTTCTTC
v_gene: TRBV5-1
d_gene: .
abundance: .
j_gene: TRBJ2-1

CDR3aa: CSNKENRGRENNQPQHF
CDR3nt: TGCAGTAATAAAGAGAACAGGGGGCGAGAGAACAATCAGCCCCAGCATTTT
v_gene: TRBV29-1
d_gene: TRBD1
abundance: .
j_gene: TRBJ1-5

CDR3aa: CASSQVGGLKPYEQYF
CDR3nt: TGTGCCAGCAGCCAAGTAGGGGGACTTAAGCCCTACGAGCAGTACTTC
v_gene: TRBV4-2
d_gene: .
abundance: few
j_gene: TRBJ2-7